This T cell receptor beta chain was sequenced for a study of human T cells and chemical hapten exposure. Findings and limits, study-wide: TCRs above 1 in 1000 frequency stayed constant with DPC sensitization.

The library tagged each cDNA molecule with unique molecular identifiers. TCRdb ran MiXCR on the RACE reads and lists one entry per CDR3 protein. Of approximately 320,000 distinct CDR3 sequences in the sample, about 5% were seen once. Per germline, CDR1 LNHDA and CDR2 SQIVND (reference sequence). V shed 4 bases and J shed 2 bases, with 5 bases lying between them. CDR3 size: 12 residues. Time point described: pre-sensitization, week 0. This sample's treatment: therapeutic diphenylcyclopropenone sensitization with weekly scalp DPC. Unfractionated whole blood was the source from which total RNA was extracted. Turning to this clonotype: As yet, its antigen is unknown.

The material was whole blood, obtained in connection with sensitization to the hapten diphenylcyclopropenone (DPC). V gene TRBV19 combines with J gene TRBJ1-2; no clear D. The clonotype comes from a woman aged 18-29 years with alopecia areata. Some clones in this sample may be carry-over from other donors' samples. Written as DNA, the CDR3 is TGTGCCAGTAGTACACTCAACTATGGCTACACCTTC. This codes for CASSTLNYGYTF.